This T cell receptor (beta chain) was recorded in a study of blood T cell repertoires in COVID-19. The CDR3 is 17 residues long. The germline gives CDR1 KGHSH, CDR2 LQKENI. The V segment lost 3 bases and the J segment 3 bases; nucleotides outside the gene matches: 10. Libraries were prepared by immunoSEQ multiplex PCR; TCRdb keeps only in-frame clonotypes and omits some of them. The data show roughly 120,000 clones, roughly 72% seen once. Enrollment of patients from Seattle took place during active infection, with longitudinal follow-up. The V gene is TRBV18, the J gene TRBJ1-3, with TRBD1 identical over 8 bases. The receptor comes from an older man with COVID-19, enrolled during active disease. The sequencing input was peripheral blood. The DNA of the CDR3 is TGTGCCAGCTCACCTACGGCCGGACAGGGAATTGGAAACACCATATATTTT. Translating gives CASSPTAGQGIGNTIYF.